Following are 19 T cell receptor beta chains from one sample sequenced in a study of blood T cell repertoires in COVID-19. The method was immunoSEQ multiplex PCR; TCRdb's version includes in-frame clones alone and lacks a portion of them. The sample has nearly 70,000 clones, about 91% seen once. Sequencing was performed on peripheral blood. These TCRs come from a man in his forties with COVID-19, enrolled during active disease.

The rearrangement joins TRBV5-1 to TRBJ2-3, with TRBD2 as a possible D gene (6 bases). V was trimmed by 4 bases and J by 2 bases, leaving 14 bases between them. CDR3 size: 15 residues. In germline, CDR1 is SGHRS, CDR2 YFSETQ. The CDR3 loop reads CASSPGTQNTDTQYF. The CDR3 nucleotides are TGCGCCAGCAGCCCCGGGACTCAAAACACAGATACGCAGTATTTT.

This clone has just one count. The chain combines TRBV12-3 or TRBV12-4 with TRBJ1-4, with no clear D. Trimming cost V 2 bases and J 8 bases, with 6 bases left between them. The CDR3 sequence is 12 residues long. This chain's CDR3 is CASSLSGEKLFF. CDR3 sequence (DNA): TGTGCCAGCAGTTTATCGGGGGAAAAACTGTTTTTT.

CDR3: CATSRGSSGGSDTEAFF. The CDR3 DNA reads TGTGCCACCAGCAGGGGGTCATCGGGGGGATCGGACACTGAAGCTTTCTTT. The genes are TRBV15 and TRBJ1-1, with a weak D call TRBD1 (5 bases). From germline, CDR1 is LNHNV and CDR2 YYDKDF (reference sequence). The length of the CDR3 is 17 residues. The V gene lost 3 bases and the J gene lost 3 bases, with 20 bases spanning the gap.

The rearrangement uses TRBV14 and TRBJ1-1; no clear D gene. The V gene lost 1 base and the J gene lost 5 bases, with 11 bases spanning the gap. This CDR3 is built from 14 residues. Germline V gene lookup returns CDR1 SGHDN and CDR2 FVKESK. The CDR3, as DNA: TGTGCCAGCAGCCAAGTGGGAGGCGCAACTGAAGCTTTCTTT. Translating it yields CASSQVGGATEAFF.

This rearrangement joins TRBV18 to TRBJ1-4; the D gene is possibly TRBD1 (5 bases). This CDR3 spans 15 amino acids. Germline V gene lookup returns CDR1 KGHSH and CDR2 LQKENI. V was cut by 3 bases and J by 6 bases, with 14 bases left in between. The CDR3 DNA reads TGTGCCAGCTCACCGCCTTCAGGGCCTTATGAAAAACTGTTTTTT. Protein product: CASSPPSGPYEKLFF.

The CDR3 loop reads CASNGGGYGYTF. The DNA of the CDR3 is TGTGCCAGCAATGGGGGAGGCTATGGCTACACCTTC. This sequence joins TRBV6-5 and TRBJ1-2; a possible D gene is TRBD1 (5 bases). CDR1 and CDR2 from the germline V gene are MNHEY and SVGAGI. There are 12 residues in the CDR3. The V end lost 7 bases, the J end lost 4 bases, and 10 bases lay between the germline ends.

The chain is built from TRBV6-1 and TRBJ1-6, with D unresolved. The germline CDR1 and CDR2 sequences are MNHNS and SASEGT. The germline V and J ends were trimmed by 3 bases and 8 bases, with 11 bases remaining between them. The CDR3 sequence is 14 residues long. CDR3 residues: CASSDRTGDSPLHF. The DNA for the CDR3 is TGTGCCAGCAGTGATCGGACTGGGGATTCACCCCTCCACTTT.

V is TRBV3-1 (or the pseudogene TRBV3-2) and J is TRBJ1-1, with TRBD1 identical over 7 bases. The CDR3 consists of 18 residues. Germline values: CDR1 LGHDT, CDR2 YNNKEL (reference sequence). The trim removed 2 bases at V and 4 bases at J, leaving 16 bases unmatched. CDR3 DNA sequence: TGTGCCAGCAGCCAATGGACCGGGACAGTGTCTCGTGTCACTGAAGCTTTCTTT. This codes for CASSQWTGTVSRVTEAFF.

V and J are TRBV7-9 and TRBJ1-2, with D unresolved. Germline assignment: CDR1 SEHNR and CDR2 FQNEAQ (reference sequence). V was cut by 5 bases and J by 6 bases, with 16 bases left in between. The CDR3 has 14 residues. CDR3 DNA: TGTGCCAGCAGCCCGCGGGAAGTTCGGAATGGCTACACCTTC. It specifies CASSPREVRNGYTF.

The gene calls are TRBV28 and TRBJ2-1, with unresolved D. Trimming shortened V by 7 bases and J by 8 bases, and 12 bases separated the two germline ends. Germline V gene sequence: CDR1 MDHEN, CDR2 SYDVKM. The CDR3 spans 12 residues. For the CDR3, the DNA is TGTGCCAGCATAGGCCGGGTCGATGAGCAGTTCTTC. Translating it yields CASIGRVDEQFF.

This clone appeared once. The genes are TRBV6-6 and TRBJ1-5, with a tentative D call TRBD1 (5 bases). Germline assignment: CDR1 MNHNY and CDR2 SVGAGI (reference sequence). The V and J ends lost 2 bases and 6 bases respectively, with 8 bases between them. This CDR3 has 13 residues. The DNA of the CDR3 is TGTGCCAGCAGTTACATAGGGGTTCAGCCCCAGCATTTT. Protein: CASSYIGVQPQHF.

V and J are TRBV28 and TRBJ1-3; maybe TRBD1 (6 bases). Trimming removed 10 bases from V and 4 bases from J, with 20 bases in between. Germline V gives CDR1 MDHEN, CDR2 SYDVKM. This CDR3 spans 15 amino acids. The CDR3 loop reads CATSNSPDRGNTIYF. CDR3 DNA: TGTGCCACCTCAAACAGTCCGGACAGAGGAAACACCATATATTTT. Looking up the rest from reference TRBV28 and TRBJ1-3 gives the full variable domain: DVKVTQSSRYLVKRTGEKVFLECVQDMDHENMFWYRQDPGLGLRLIYFSYDVKMKEKGDIPEGYSVSREKKERFSLILESASTNQTSMYLCATSNSPDRGNTIYFGEGSWLTVV.

This chain links TRBV6-5 with TRBJ2-5; the match to TRBD2 covers 12 bases. CDR1 and CDR2 (germline): MNHEY, SVGAGI. The ends lost 5 bases at V and 5 bases at J; junction bases unmatched: 6. CDR3 length: 15 residues. The CDR3 protein is CASSTSGGPGETQYF. The DNA for the CDR3 is TGTGCCAGCAGTACTAGCGGGGGGCCGGGGGAGACCCAGTACTTC.

The chain employs TRBV5-5 and TRBJ1-1, with 7 bases lining up with TRBD1. Trimming at V came to 3 bases and at J to 11 bases, leaving 10 bases not matched to a gene. The germline CDR1 and CDR2 sequences are SGHKS and YYEKEE (reference sequence). The CDR3 covers 13 residues. CDR3 bases: TGTGCCAGCAGCTCCATAAGACAGGGCCGGGCTTTCTTT. This gives the protein CASSSIRQGRAFF.

J is TRBJ1-2 and V is TRBV27; D not certain. The germline CDR1 and CDR2 sequences are MNHEY and SMNVEV (reference sequence). The CDR3 is 15 residues long. V shed 0 bases and J shed 4 bases, with 12 bases lying between them. As DNA, the CDR3 is TGTGCCAGCAGTTTATCCTTGGCTGCCGCCTATGGCTACACCTTC. It translates to CASSLSLAAAYGYTF.

The CDR3 nucleotides read TGTGCCTGGAGCGAACACAGGGAAGTGGGCTACACCTTC. It yields the protein CAWSEHREVGYTF. The chain recombines TRBV30 with TRBJ1-2, with D possibly being TRBD1 (6 bases). The CDR3 is 13 residues long. The V end was cut by 3 bases, the J end by 8 bases, with 16 bases between. CDR1 GTSNPN and CDR2 SVGIG come from the germline V gene (reference sequence).

The chain has TRBV5-4 and TRBJ1-3, with a possible D match to TRBD1 (6 bases). The V end lost 3 bases, the J end lost 0 bases, and 16 bases lay between the germline ends. Germline V gene data show CDR1 as SGHNT and CDR2 as YYREEE (reference sequence). This CDR3 contains 17 residues. The CDR3 protein is CASSYGQTPYSGNTIYF. In DNA, the CDR3 is TGTGCCAGCAGCTACGGACAGACCCCCTACTCTGGAAACACCATATATTTT.

This clone was picked up a small number of times. This chain joins TRBV11-1 and TRBJ1-1, with D uncertain. Germline CDR1 reads SGHAT; CDR2 reads FQDESV (reference sequence). This CDR3 spans 13 amino acids. Trimming shortened V by 7 bases and J by 2 bases, and 11 bases separated the two germline ends. The CDR3 reads CASTLTQNTEAFF. DNA for the CDR3: TGTGCCAGCACCCTGACACAAAACACTGAAGCTTTCTTT.

This rearrangement joins TRBV5-6 to TRBJ1-1; possibly TRBD1 for D (5 bases). CDR1 and CDR2 from the germline V gene are SGHDT and YYEEEE. CDR3 length: 14 residues. V gave up 3 bases and J gave up 8 bases, with 17 bases separating them. The chain's CDR3 is CASSWGVGGLEAFF. The CDR3 DNA is TGTGCCAGCAGCTGGGGGGTCGGCGGCCTGGAAGCTTTCTTT.